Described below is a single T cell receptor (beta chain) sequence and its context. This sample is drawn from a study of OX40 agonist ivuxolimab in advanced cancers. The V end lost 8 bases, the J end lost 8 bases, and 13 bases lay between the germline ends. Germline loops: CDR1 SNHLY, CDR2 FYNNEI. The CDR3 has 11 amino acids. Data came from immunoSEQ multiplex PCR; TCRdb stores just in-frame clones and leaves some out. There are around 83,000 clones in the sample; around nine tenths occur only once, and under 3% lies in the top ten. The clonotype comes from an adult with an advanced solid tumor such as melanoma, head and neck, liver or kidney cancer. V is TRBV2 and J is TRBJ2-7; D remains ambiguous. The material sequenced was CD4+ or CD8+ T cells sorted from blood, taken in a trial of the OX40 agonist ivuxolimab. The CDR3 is CASAYLFKQYF. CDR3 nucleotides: TGTGCCAGCGCCTACTTATTTAAGCAGTACTTC.